The entry that follows covers one T cell receptor (beta chain) sequence. Its target is not known. These data belong to a study of CD4 T cells in relation to SARS-CoV-2 and coronaviruses. Study results and caveats: Around 60% of donors had memory CD4+ clonotypes crossrecognizing SARS-CoV-2 and common cold coronavirus spike. No donor gave both pre-pandemic and post-infection samples.

Between the trimmed V and J ends, which lost 2 bases and 0 bases, there was a span of 16 bases. The length of the CDR3 is 18 residues. CDR1 and CDR2 (germline): SGHAT, FQNNGV. Unexposed donor CD4+ T cells date from about 2011-2018, before the COVID-19 pandemic. Cryopreserved PBMCs were CD4-enriched, then split into naive and memory cells. Deep TCR-beta sequencing used DNA from uncultured naive and memory CD4+ T cells. Only in-frame clones appear in the TCRdb table, and some are missing; sequencing was by immunoSEQ multiplex PCR. Found here are some 64,000 clones, about 94% of them singletons; the top ten hold around 0.14%.

This clonotype was obtained from a human donor in good health. This rearrangement joins TRBV11-2 to TRBJ2-2; maybe TRBD1 (5 bases). The sequencing input was naive CD4+ T cells from PBMCs. Subset given: naive CD4+ T cells isolated by negative enrichment. The CDR3 region has the DNA TGTGCCAGCAGCTTAAAGGGGCCCATGTTCGCGAACACCGGGGAGCTGTTTTTT. Translated, it gives CASSLKGPMFANTGELFF.